In this sample, the clone carrying this T cell receptor (beta chain) turned up many times. Its matching antigen is unknown. MiXCR, run by TCRdb on the 5' RACE reads, gives a single entry per CDR3 protein. The table records tens of thousands of distinct CDR3 sequences, roughly 9.6% of them present only once. This sample was taken from a study of CD8 T cells in ankylosing spondylitis. Findings and caveats of the study: The clones that were linked to disease were reported to be significantly enriched in matched synovial fluid samples from ankylosing spondylitis patients.

The length of the CDR3 is 19 residues. V gave up 1 base and J gave up 0 bases, with 19 bases separating them. Germline V CDR1 and CDR2: MNHEY, SVGAGI. The V call is TRBV6-5, the J call TRBJ1-3; unclear D gene. Sequencing was done on a sample of blood, either unsorted or a sorted T cell fraction (not recorded which). The clonotype was recovered from a male donor with ankylosing spondylitis or in good health (not recorded which). Here the CDR3 DNA reads TGTGCCAGCAGTTACTTCGCGGACGGGATCGAAATCTCTGGAAACACCATATATTTT. Amino acid sequence: CASSYFADGIEISGNTIYF.